This entry describes one T cell receptor beta chain. These data belong to a study of blood T cell repertoires in COVID-19. Looking at the study overall: The samples span acute and convalescent COVID-19 from the United States, Italy and Spain. The cDNA or gDNA used as material had been derived from T cells, B-cell-depleted T cells, or PBMCs.

Sequenced by immunoSEQ multiplex PCR; TCRdb stores in-frame clones only, minus some. The sample carries roughly 160,000 clones, 70% to 90% recorded once. Germline V gene lookup returns CDR1 LGHNA and CDR2 YNFKEQ. The CDR3 sequence is 17 residues long. Trimming removed 1 base from V and 0 bases from J, with 16 bases in between. The Seattle site enrolled patients during active infection and followed them longitudinally. The sequence was collected from a woman between 50 and 59 years old with COVID-19, enrolled during active disease. Sequencing was done on a sample of peripheral blood. The chain carries TRBV4-2 and TRBJ2-7; weak D call: TRBD1 (5 bases). CDR3 coding DNA: TGTGCCAGCAGCCAAGGAGAGCAATGGGGCAGCTCCTACGAGCAGTACTTC. Its protein is CASSQGEQWGSSYEQYF.